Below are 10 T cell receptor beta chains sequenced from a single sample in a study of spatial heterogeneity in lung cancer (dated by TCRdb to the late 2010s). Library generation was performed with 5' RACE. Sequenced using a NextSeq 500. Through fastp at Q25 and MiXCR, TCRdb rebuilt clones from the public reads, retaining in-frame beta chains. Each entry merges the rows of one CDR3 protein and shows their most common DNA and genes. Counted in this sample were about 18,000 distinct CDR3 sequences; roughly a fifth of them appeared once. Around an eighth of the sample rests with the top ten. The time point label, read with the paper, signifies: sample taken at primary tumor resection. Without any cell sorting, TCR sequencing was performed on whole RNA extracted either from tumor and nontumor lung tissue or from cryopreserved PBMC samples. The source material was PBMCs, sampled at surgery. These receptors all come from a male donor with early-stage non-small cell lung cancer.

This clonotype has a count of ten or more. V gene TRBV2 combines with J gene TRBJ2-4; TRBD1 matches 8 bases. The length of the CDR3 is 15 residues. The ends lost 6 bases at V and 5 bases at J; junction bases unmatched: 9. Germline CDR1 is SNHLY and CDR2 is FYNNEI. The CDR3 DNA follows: TGTGCCAGCAGCCGACAGGGGATCGGAGAAAACATTCAGTACTTC. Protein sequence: CASSRQGIGENIQYF.

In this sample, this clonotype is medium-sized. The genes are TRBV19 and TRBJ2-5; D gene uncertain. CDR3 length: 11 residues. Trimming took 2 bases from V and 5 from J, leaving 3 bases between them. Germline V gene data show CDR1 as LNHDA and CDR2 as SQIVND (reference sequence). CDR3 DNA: TGTGCCAGTAGTATAATGGAGACCCAGTACTTC. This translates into CASSIMETQYF.

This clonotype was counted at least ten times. The CDR3 bases are TGTGCCAGCAGCCCGGGACAGGGTCCGTGGGAGACCCAGTACTTC. As protein: CASSPGQGPWETQYF. The chain employs TRBV2 and TRBJ2-5; 9 nucleotides line up with TRBD1. The CDR3 has 15 residues. CDR1 and CDR2 from the germline V gene are SNHLY and FYNNEI. V gave up 6 bases and J gave up 5 bases; unmatched junction bases: 10. Complete variable domain (other parts from reference TRBV2 and TRBJ2-5): EPEVTQTPSHQVTQMGQEVILRCVPISNHLYFYWYRQILGQKVEFLVSFYNNEISEKSEIFDDQFSVERPDGSNFTLKIRSTKLEDSAMYFCASSPGQGPWETQYFGPGTRLLVL.

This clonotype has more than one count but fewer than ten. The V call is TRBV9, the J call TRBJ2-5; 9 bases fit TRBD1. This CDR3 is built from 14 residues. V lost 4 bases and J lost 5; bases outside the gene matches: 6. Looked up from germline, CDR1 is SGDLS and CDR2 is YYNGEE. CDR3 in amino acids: CASSLGQGWETQYF. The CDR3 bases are TGTGCCAGCAGCTTAGGACAGGGGTGGGAGACCCAGTACTTC.

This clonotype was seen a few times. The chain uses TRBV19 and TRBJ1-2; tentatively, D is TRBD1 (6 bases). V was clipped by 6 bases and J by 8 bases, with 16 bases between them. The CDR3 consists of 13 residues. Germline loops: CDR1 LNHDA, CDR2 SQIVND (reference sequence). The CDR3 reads CASSPPGGRGYTF. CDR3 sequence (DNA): TGTGCCAGTAGCCCTCCCGGGGGGCGAGGCTACACCTTC. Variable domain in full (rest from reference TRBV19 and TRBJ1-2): DGGITQSPKYLFRKEGQNVTLSCEQNLNHDAMYWYRQDPGQGLRLIYYSQIVNDFQKGDIAEGYSVSREKKESFPLTVTSAQKNPTAFYLCASSPPGGRGYTFGSGTRLTVV.

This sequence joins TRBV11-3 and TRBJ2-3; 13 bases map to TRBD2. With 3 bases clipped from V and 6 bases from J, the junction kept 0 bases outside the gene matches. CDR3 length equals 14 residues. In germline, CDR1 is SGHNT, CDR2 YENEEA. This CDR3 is CASSLGLAGDTQYF. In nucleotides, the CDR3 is TGTGCCAGCAGCTTGGGACTAGCGGGGGATACGCAGTATTTT.

The CDR3 loop is CAWGGGAWGYTF. The CDR3 coding sequence is TGTGCCTGGGGTGGCGGGGCGTGGGGCTACACCTTC. J is TRBJ1-2 and V is TRBV30, with D perhaps TRBD1 (5 bases). CDR1 is GTSNPN, CDR2 SVGIG, per germline (reference sequence). The CDR3 has 12 amino acids. V was shortened by 5 bases and J by 8 bases, with 15 bases between the two germline ends.

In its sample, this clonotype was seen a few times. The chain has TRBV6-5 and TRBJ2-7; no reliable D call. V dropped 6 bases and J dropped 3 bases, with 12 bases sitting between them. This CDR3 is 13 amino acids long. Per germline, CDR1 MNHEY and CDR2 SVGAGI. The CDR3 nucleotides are TGTGCCAGCAGCGGTGGGCCTCTCTACGAGCAGTACTTC. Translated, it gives CASSGGPLYEQYF.

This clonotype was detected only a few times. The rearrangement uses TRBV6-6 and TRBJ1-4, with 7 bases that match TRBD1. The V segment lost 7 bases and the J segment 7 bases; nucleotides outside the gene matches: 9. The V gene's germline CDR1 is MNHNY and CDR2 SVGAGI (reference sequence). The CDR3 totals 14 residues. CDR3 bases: TGTGCCAGCACCCGACAGGGCAGGATTGAAAAACTGTTTTTT. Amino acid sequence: CASTRQGRIEKLFF.

The CDR3 region has the DNA TGTGCCAGCAGCCAAATAACAAACCCGATTCAGTACTTC. It translates to CASSQITNPIQYF. The chain employs TRBV7-9 and TRBJ2-5; D uncertain. Germline V gives CDR1 SEHNR, CDR2 FQNEAQ (reference sequence). V gave up 5 bases and J gave up 11 bases, with 18 bases separating them. CDR3 length equals 13 residues.